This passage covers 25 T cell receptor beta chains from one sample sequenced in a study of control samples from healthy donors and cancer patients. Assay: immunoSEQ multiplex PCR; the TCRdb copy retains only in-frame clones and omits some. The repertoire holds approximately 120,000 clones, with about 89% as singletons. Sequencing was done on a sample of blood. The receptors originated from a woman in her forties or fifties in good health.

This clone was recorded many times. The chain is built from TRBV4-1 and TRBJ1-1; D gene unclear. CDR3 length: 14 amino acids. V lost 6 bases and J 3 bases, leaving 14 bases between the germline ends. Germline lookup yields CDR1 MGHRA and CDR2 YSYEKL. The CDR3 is CASRGPLRDTEAFF. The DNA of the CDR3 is TGCGCCAGCAGGGGCCCCCTAAGGGACACTGAAGCTTTCTTT.

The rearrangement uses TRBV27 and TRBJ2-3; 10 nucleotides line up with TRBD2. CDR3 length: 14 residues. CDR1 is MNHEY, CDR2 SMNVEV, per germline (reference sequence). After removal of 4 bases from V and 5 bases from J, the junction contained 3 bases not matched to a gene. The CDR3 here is CASSSRLAGDTQYF. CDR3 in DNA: TGTGCCAGCAGTTCACGACTAGCGGGAGATACGCAGTATTTT.

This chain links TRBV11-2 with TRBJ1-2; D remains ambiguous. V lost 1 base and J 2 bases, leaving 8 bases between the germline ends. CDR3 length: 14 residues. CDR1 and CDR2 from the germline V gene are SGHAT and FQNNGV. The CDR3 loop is CASSLVGLNYGYTF. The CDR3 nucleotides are TGTGCCAGCAGCTTAGTCGGGCTCAACTATGGCTACACCTTC. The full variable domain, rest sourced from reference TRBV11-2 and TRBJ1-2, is EAGVAQSPRYKIIEKRQSVAFWCNPISGHATLYWYQQILGQGPKLLIQFQNNGVVDDSQLPKDRFSAERLKGVDSTLKIQPAKLEDSAVYLCASSLVGLNYGYTFGSGTRLTVV.

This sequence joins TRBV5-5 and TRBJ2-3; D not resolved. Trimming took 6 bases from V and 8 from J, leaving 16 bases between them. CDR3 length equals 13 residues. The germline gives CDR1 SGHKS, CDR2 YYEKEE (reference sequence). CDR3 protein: CASTHVVVGTQYF. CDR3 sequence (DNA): TGTGCCAGCACCCACGTAGTAGTGGGTACGCAGTATTTT.

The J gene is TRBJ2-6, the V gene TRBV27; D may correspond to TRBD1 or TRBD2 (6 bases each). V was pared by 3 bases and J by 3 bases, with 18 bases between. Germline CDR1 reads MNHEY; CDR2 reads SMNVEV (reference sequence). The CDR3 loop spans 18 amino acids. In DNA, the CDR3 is TGTGCCAGCAGTTTTGGGTCTCGGGGGCGCAATGGGGCCAACGTCCTGACTTTC. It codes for CASSFGSRGRNGANVLTF.

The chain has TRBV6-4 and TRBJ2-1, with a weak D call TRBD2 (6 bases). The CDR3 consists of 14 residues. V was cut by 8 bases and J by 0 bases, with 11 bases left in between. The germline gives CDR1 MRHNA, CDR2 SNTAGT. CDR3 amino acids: CASAGWSSYNEQFF. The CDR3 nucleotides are TGTGCCAGCGCGGGGTGGAGCTCCTACAATGAGCAGTTCTTC.

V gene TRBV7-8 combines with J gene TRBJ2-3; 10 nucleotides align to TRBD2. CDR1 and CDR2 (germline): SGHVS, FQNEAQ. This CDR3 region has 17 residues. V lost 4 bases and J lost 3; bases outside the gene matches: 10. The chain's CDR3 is CASSWLGGAGGTDTQYF. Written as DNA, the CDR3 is TGTGCCAGCAGCTGGCTAGGGGGAGCGGGAGGGACAGATACGCAGTATTTT.

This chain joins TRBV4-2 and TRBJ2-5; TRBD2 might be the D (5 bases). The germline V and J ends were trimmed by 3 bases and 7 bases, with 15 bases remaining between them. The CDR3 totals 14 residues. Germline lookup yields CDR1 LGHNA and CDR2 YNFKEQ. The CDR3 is CASSHIGEVRTQYF. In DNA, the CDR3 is TGTGCCAGCAGCCACATCGGGGAAGTACGGACCCAGTACTTC.

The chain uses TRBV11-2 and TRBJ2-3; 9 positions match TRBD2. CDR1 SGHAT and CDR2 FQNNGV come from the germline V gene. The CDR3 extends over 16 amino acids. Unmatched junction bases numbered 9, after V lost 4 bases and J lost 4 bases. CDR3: CASSSLAGESADTQYF. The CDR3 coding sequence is TGTGCCAGCAGCTCTTTAGCGGGAGAGAGCGCAGATACGCAGTATTTT. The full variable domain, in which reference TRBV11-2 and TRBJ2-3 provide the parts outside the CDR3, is EAGVAQSPRYKIIEKRQSVAFWCNPISGHATLYWYQQILGQGPKLLIQFQNNGVVDDSQLPKDRFSAERLKGVDSTLKIQPAKLEDSAVYLCASSSLAGESADTQYFGPGTRLTVL.

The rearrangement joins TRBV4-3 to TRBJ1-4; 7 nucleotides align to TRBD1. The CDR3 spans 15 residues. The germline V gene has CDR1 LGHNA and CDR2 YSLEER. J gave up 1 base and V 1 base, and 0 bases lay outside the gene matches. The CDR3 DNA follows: TGCGCCAGCAGCCAAGGGACAGGAACTAATGAAAAACTGTTTTTT. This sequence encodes CASSQGTGTNEKLFF.

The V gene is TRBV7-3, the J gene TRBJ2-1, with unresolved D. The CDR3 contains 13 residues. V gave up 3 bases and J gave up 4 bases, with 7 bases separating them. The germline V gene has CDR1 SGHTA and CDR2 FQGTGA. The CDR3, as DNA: TGTGCCAGCAGCTTGTTCAGTTACAATGAGCAGTTCTTC. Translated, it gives CASSLFSYNEQFF.

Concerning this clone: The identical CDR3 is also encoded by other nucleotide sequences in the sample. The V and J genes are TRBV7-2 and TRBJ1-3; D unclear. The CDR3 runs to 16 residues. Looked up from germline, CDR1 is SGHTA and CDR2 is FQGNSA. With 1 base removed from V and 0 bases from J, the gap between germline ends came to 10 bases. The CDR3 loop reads CASSLGLPSSGNTIYF. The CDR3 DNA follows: TGTGCCAGCAGCTTAGGACTGCCCTCCTCTGGAAACACCATATATTTT.

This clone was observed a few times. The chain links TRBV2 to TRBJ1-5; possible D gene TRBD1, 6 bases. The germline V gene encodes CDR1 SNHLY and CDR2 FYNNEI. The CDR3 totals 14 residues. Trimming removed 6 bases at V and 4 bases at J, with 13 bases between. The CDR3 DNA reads TGTGCCAGCAGAAAACAGGGAGTTAATCAGCCCCAGCATTTT. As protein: CASRKQGVNQPQHF.

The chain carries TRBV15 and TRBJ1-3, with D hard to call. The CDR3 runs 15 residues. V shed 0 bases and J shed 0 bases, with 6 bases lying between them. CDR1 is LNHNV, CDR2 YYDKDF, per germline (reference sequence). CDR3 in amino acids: CATSRDAISGNTIYF. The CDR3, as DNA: TGTGCCACCAGCAGAGATGCGATCTCTGGAAACACCATATATTTT. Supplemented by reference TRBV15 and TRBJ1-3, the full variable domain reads DAMVIQNPRYQVTQFGKPVTLSCSQTLNHNVMYWYQQKSSQAPKLLFHYYDKDFNNEADTPDNFQSRRPNTSFCFLDIRSPGLGDTAMYLCATSRDAISGNTIYFGEGSWLTVV.

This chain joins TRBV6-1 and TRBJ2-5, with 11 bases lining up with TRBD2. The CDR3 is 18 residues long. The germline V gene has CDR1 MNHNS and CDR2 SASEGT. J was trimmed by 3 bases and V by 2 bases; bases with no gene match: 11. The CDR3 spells CASSETSGSLVWEETQYF. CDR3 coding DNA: TGTGCCAGCAGTGAAACTAGCGGGAGTTTAGTGTGGGAAGAGACCCAGTACTTC.

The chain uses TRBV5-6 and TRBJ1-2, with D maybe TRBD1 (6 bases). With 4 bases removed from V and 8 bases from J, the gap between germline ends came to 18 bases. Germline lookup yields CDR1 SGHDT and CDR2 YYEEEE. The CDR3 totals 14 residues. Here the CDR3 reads CASSPRGPQGGYTF. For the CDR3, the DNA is TGTGCCAGCAGCCCCCGAGGGCCCCAGGGGGGCTACACCTTC.

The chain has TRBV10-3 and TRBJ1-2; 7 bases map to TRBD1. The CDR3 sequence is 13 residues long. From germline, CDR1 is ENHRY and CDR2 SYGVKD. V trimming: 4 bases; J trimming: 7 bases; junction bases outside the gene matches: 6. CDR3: CAISGQGYAGYTF. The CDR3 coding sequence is TGTGCCATCAGTGGACAGGGATATGCTGGCTACACCTTC.

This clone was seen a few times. The CDR3 region has the DNA TGTGCCAGCAGCACCTTAGACGGATTATATAGCAATCAGCCCCAGCATTTT. Translation gives CASSTLDGLYSNQPQHF. The chain is built from TRBV7-8 and TRBJ1-5; unclear D gene. The CDR3 is 17 residues long. CDR1 and CDR2 (germline): SGHVS, FQNEAQ. V gave up 5 bases and J gave up 0 bases, with 17 bases separating them. Drawing the rest from reference TRBV7-8 and TRBJ1-5, the complete variable domain is GAGVSQSPRYKVAKRGQDVALRCDPISGHVSLFWYQQALGQGPEFLTYFQNEAQLDKSGLPSDRFFAERPEGSVSTLKIQRTQQEDSAVYLCASSTLDGLYSNQPQHFGDGTRLSIL.

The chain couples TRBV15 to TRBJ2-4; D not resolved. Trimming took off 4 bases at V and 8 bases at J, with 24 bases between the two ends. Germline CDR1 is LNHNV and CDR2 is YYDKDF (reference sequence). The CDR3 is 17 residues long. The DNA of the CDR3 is TGTGCCACCAGCACGATTAACCGGGCAGCCTCGAGGTACATTCAGTACTTC. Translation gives CATSTINRAASRYIQYF.

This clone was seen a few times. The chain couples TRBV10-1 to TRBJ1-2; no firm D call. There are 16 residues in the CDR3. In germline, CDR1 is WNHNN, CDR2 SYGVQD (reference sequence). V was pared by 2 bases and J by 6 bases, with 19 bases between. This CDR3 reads CASSELLSSFLHGYTF. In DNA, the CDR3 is TGCGCCAGCAGTGAGCTATTATCCAGTTTTTTACATGGCTACACCTTC.

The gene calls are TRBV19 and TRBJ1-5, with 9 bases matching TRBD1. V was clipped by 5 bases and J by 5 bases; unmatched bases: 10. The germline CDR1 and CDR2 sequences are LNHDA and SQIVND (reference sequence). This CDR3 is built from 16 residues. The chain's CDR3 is CASSPITQGAYQPQHF. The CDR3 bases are TGTGCCAGTAGTCCAATTACACAGGGGGCATATCAGCCCCAGCATTTT.

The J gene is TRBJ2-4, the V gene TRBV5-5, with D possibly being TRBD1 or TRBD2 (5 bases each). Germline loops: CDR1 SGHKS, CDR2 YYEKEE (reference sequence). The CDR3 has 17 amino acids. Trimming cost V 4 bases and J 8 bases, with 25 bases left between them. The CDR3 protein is CASSGGPYGGVGYIQYF. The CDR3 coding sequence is TGTGCCAGCAGCGGGGGACCCTATGGGGGAGTGGGTTACATTCAGTACTTC.

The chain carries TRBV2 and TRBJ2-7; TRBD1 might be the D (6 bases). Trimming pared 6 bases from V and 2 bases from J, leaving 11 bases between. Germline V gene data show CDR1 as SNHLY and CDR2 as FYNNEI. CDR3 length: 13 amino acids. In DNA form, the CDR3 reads TGTGCCAGCAGCCGGGACACCCCCTACGAGCAGTACGTC. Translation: CASSRDTPYEQYV.

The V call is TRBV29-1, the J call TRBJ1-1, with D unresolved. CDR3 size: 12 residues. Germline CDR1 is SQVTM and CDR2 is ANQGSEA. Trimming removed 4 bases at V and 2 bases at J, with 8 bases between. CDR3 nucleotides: TGCAGCGTTGCGGGCAGCAACACTGAAGCTTTCTTT. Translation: CSVAGSNTEAFF.

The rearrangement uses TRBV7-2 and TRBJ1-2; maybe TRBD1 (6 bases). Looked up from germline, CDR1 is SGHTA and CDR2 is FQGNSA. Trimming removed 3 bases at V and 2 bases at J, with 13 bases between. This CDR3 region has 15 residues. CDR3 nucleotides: TGTGCCAGCAGCTTTGACATTCAGGGGAACTATGGCTACACCTTC. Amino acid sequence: CASSFDIQGNYGYTF.